Shown below are 12 T cell receptor beta chains from a single sample sequenced in a study of blood T cells in healthy people across ages. The second PCR ran roughly 7 to 12 cycles with a sample-barcoded 5' primer and J-beta primers. MiXCR was run by TCRdb on the 5' RACE reads, yielding one entry per CDR3 protein. The repertoire holds 1,800,000 or so distinct CDR3 sequences, about two fifths seen once, with 20% to 25% in the top ten. Sequences were obtained from blood. The receptors were sampled from a human donor in good health.

V usage is TRBV7-3 and J usage is TRBJ1-1; D might be TRBD1 (6 bases). The V end was cut by 5 bases, the J end by 8 bases, with 18 bases between. This CDR3 comprises 14 residues. In germline, CDR1 is SGHTA, CDR2 FQGTGA. The DNA for the CDR3 is TGTGCCAGCAGCCCATTGGGGGGACACCAGGAAGCTTTCTTT. Translated, it gives CASSPLGGHQEAFF.

This clonotype appeared a few times. This sequence joins TRBV20-1 and TRBJ2-5; D is possibly TRBD1 (6 bases). From germline, CDR1 is DFQATT and CDR2 SNEGSKA (reference sequence). The CDR3 has 14 amino acids. V lost 3 bases, J lost 4 bases, and 15 bases lay in between. DNA for the CDR3: TGCAGTGCTAGTCGGGACATGAGAGGAGAGACCCAGTACTTC. It translates to CSASRDMRGETQYF.

The chain recombines TRBV7-2 with TRBJ2-3; D gene uncertain. CDR1 and CDR2 from the germline V gene are SGHTA and FQGNSA. Trimming shortened V by 2 bases and J by 2 bases, and 20 bases separated the two germline ends. CDR3 size: 18 residues. CDR3 protein: CASSLRFASTLNTDTQYF. Here the CDR3 DNA reads TGTGCCAGCAGCTTACGGTTCGCCAGTACTCTAAACACAGATACGCAGTATTTT.

The chain carries TRBV2 and TRBJ2-1; a weak D match, TRBD1 (6 bases). The DNA end is a closer match to TRBJ2-7, so the J assignment may be wrong. This CDR3 contains 15 residues. Germline CDR1 reads SNHLY; CDR2 reads FYNNEI. CDR3 in DNA: TGTGCCAGCAGTGCTGGGACACGGGGATCCTACGAGCAGTACTTC. Its translation is CASSAGTRGSYEQYF.

The chain recombines TRBV28 with TRBJ1-3; 9 positions agree with TRBD1. The CDR3 is 17 amino acids. The trim removed 6 bases at V and 0 bases at J, leaving 9 bases unmatched. Germline V gene sequence: CDR1 MDHEN, CDR2 SYDVKM. Here the CDR3 DNA reads TGTGCCAGCAGGTTGTATCCGGGACAGGGCTCTGGAAACACCATATATTTT. This sequence encodes CASRLYPGQGSGNTIYF. The variable domain in full, completed from reference TRBV28 and TRBJ1-3, reads DVKVTQSSRYLVKRTGEKVFLECVQDMDHENMFWYRQDPGLGLRLIYFSYDVKMKEKGDIPEGYSVSREKKERFSLILESASTNQTSMYLCASRLYPGQGSGNTIYFGEGSWLTVV.

This clonotype was found a few times. The V and J genes are TRBV10-3 and TRBJ1-1; D may be TRBD1 (5 bases). CDR3 length equals 12 residues. With 0 bases removed from V and 6 bases from J, the gap between germline ends came to 5 bases. Germline CDR1 and CDR2: ENHRY and SYGVKD. The CDR3 sequence is CAISESTAEAFF. The CDR3 nucleotides are TGTGCCATCAGTGAGTCGACAGCTGAAGCTTTCTTT.

The rearrangement uses TRBV7-2 and TRBJ2-5, with D perhaps matching TRBD1 or TRBD2 (5 bases each). The CDR3 is made up of 15 amino acids. Looked up from germline, CDR1 is SGHTA and CDR2 is FQGNSA. V was shortened by 3 bases and J by 5 bases, with 16 bases between the two germline ends. Written as DNA, the CDR3 is TGTGCCAGCAGCTTGGTAGGGACCGTACGGGAGACCCAGTACTTC. It encodes CASSLVGTVRETQYF.

The V and J genes are TRBV6-5 and TRBJ1-5, with 7 bases lining up with TRBD1. Per the germline V gene, CDR1 is MNHEY and CDR2 is SVGAGI. This CDR3 contains 14 residues. V was clipped by 6 bases and J by 2 bases; unmatched bases: 4. CDR3 sequence: CASSDRDGNQPQHF. The DNA of the CDR3 is TGTGCCAGCAGCGACAGGGATGGCAATCAGCCCCAGCATTTT.

The chain employs TRBV6-5 and TRBJ2-2; maybe TRBD2 (5 bases). Germline V CDR1 and CDR2: MNHEY, SVGAGI. Trimming cost V 3 bases and J 7 bases, with 6 bases left between them. CDR3 length: 12 residues. The DNA of the CDR3 is TGTGCCAGCAGTTATCGGGGCGGGGAGCTGTTTTTT. Amino acid sequence: CASSYRGGELFF.

Only one count was recorded for this clonotype. This rearrangement joins TRBV29-1 to TRBJ1-2; 7 positions agree with TRBD1. V lost 7 bases to trimming and J lost 3 bases; unmatched junction nucleotides: 5. The CDR3 consists of 12 residues. Germline assignment: CDR1 SQVTM and CDR2 ANQGSEA. DNA for the CDR3: TGCAGCGCTCAGGGGGGGTACTATGGCTACACCTTC. Amino acids: CSAQGGYYGYTF.

This clonotype was observed a handful of times. The rearrangement joins TRBV15 to TRBJ1-2; no definite D call. The V end was cut by 0 bases, the J end by 0 bases, with 5 bases between. The CDR3 is 14 amino acids. Germline CDR1 is LNHNV and CDR2 is YYDKDF (reference sequence). The CDR3 nucleotides read TGTGCCACCAGCAGAGAAGTCTCTAACTATGGCTACACCTTC. Residues: CATSREVSNYGYTF.

The gene calls are TRBV28 and TRBJ2-7, with 8 bases matching TRBD1. There are 17 residues in the CDR3. CDR1 and CDR2 from the germline V gene are MDHEN and SYDVKM. V dropped 4 bases and J dropped 2; count of bases not matched to a gene: 13. The CDR3 nucleotides read TGTGCCAGCAGTTCCCACCCTCGGACAGGGTCGCCCTACGAGCAGTACTTC. It yields the protein CASSSHPRTGSPYEQYF.